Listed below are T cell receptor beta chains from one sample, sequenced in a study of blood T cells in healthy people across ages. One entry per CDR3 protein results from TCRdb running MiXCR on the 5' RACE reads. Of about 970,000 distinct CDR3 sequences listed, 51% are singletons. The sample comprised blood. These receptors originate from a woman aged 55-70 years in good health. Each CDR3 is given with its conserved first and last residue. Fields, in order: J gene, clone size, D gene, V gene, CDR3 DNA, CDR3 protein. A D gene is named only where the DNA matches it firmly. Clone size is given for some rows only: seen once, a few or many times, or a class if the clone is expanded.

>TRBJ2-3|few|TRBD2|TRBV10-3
TGTGCCATCAGTAAGACTAGCGATCACACAGATACGCAGTATTTT
CAISKTSDHTDTQYF
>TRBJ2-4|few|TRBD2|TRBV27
TGTGCCAGCGGTAGACTGCGTGGGAGGGAGCAGTACTTC
CASGRLRGREQYF
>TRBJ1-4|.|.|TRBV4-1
TGCGCCAGCAGTCCCCCGGGCAGCCTAGGTACTAATGAAAAACTGTTTTTT
CASSPPGSLGTNEKLFF
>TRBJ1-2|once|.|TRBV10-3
TGTGCCAACGGGCAGGGAGAAGGTGGCTACACCTTC
CANGQGEGGYTF
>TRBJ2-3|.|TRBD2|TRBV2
TGTGCCAGCAGTCTTAGACTAGCGGGATCGGTAGATACGCAGTATTTT
CASSLRLAGSVDTQYF
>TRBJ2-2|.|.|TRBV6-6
TGTGCCAGCGGAATTGGGTGGGGGACCGGGGAGCTGTTTTTT
CASGIGWGTGELFF
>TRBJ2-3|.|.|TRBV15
TGTGCCACCAGCCTGACACCCAGCACAGATACGCAGTATTTT
CATSLTPSTDTQYF
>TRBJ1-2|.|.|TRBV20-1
TGCAGTGCTAGTTTCAACCCCGACGTCTATGGCTACACCTTC
CSASFNPDVYGYTF
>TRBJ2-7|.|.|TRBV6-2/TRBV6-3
TGTGCCAGCAGTTACTGGCTAAGTCCCCTCAATGAGCAGTACTTC
CASSYWLSPLNEQYF
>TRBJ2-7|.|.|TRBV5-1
TGCGCCAGCAATCGATTCGCGACAGATTCCTACAATGAGCAGTACTTC
CASNRFATDSYNEQYF
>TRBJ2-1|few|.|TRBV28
TGTGCCAGCAGATTAGACTTGAACTCCTACAATGAGCAGTTCTTC
CASRLDLNSYNEQFF
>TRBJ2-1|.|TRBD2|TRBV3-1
TGTGCCAGCAGGGCCCTAGCGGGGGCTCTCAATGAGCAGTTCTTC
CASRALAGALNEQFF
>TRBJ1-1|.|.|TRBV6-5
TGTGCCAGCACCTTACTCGGGGGGAGCACTGAAGCTTTCTTT
CASTLLGGSTEAFF
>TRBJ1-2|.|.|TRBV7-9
TGTGCCAGCAGCCCCGCCGAGAAGGCTACACCCACTAACTATGGCTACACCTTC
CASSPAEKATPTNYGYTF